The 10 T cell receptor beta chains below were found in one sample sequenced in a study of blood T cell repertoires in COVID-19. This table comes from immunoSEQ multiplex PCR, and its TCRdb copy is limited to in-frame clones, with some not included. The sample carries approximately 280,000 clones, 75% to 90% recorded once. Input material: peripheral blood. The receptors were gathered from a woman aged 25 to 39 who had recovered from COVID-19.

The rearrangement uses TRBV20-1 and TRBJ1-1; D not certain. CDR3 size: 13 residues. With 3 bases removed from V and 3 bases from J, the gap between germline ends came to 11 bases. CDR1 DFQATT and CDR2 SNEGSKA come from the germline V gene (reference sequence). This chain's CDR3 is CSASERADTEAFF. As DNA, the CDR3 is TGCAGTGCTAGTGAGAGGGCCGACACTGAAGCTTTCTTT.

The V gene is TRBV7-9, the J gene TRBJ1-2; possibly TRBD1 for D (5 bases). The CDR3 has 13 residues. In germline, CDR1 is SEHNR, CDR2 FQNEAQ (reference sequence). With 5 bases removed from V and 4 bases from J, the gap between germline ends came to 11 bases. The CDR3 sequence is CASSLQETYGYTF. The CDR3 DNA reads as TGTGCCAGCAGCCTACAGGAGACCTATGGCTACACCTTC. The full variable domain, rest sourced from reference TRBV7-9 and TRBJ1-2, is DTGVSQNPRHKITKRGQNVTFRCDPISEHNRLYWYRQTLGQGPEFLTYFQNEAQLEKSRLLSDRFSAERPKGSFSTLEIQRTEQGDSAMYLCASSLQETYGYTFGSGTRLTVV.

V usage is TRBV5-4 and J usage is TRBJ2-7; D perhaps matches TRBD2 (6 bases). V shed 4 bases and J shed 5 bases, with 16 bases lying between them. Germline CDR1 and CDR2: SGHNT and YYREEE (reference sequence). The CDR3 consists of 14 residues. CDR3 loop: CASSPGWRADEQYF. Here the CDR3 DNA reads TGTGCCAGCAGCCCTGGATGGAGGGCAGACGAGCAGTACTTC. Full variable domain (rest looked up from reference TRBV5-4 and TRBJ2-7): ETGVTQSPTHLIKTRGQQVTLRCSSQSGHNTVSWYQQALGQGPQFIFQYYREEENGRGNFPPRFSGLQFPNYSSELNVNALELDDSALYLCASSPGWRADEQYFGPGTRLTVT.

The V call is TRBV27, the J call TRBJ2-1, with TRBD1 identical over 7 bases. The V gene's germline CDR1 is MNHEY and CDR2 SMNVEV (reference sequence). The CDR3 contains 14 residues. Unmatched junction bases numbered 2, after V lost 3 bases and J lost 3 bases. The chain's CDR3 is CASSLYRGYNEQFF. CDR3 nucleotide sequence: TGTGCCAGCAGTTTGTACAGGGGCTACAATGAGCAGTTCTTC.

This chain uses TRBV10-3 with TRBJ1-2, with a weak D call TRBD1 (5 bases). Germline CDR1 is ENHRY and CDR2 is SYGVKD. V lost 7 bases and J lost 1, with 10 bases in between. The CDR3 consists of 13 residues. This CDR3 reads CAITRGFNYGYTF. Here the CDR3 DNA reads TGTGCCATCACAAGGGGTTTTAACTATGGCTACACCTTC.

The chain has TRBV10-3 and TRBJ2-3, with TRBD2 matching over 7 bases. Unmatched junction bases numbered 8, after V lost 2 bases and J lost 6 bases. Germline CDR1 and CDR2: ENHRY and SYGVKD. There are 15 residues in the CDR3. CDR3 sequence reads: CAISEVGGREDTQYF. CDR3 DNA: TGTGCCATCAGTGAGGTGGGCGGGAGAGAGGATACGCAGTATTTT.

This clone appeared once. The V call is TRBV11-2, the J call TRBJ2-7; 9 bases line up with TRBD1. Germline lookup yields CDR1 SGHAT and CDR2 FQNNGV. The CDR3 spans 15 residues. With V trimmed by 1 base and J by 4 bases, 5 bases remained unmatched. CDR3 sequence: CASSLGQGELYEQYF. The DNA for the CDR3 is TGTGCCAGCAGCTTAGGACAGGGGGAGTTGTACGAGCAGTACTTC.

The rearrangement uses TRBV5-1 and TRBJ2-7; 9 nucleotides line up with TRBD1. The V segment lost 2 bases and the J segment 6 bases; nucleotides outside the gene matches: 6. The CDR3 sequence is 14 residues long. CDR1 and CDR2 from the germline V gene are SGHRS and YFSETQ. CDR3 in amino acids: CASSFTGGSGEQYF. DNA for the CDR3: TGCGCCAGCAGCTTTACAGGGGGCTCTGGCGAGCAGTACTTC.

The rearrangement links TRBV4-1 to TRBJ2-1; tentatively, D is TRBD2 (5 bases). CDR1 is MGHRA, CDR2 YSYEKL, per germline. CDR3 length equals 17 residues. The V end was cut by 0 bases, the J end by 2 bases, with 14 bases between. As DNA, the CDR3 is TGCGCCAGCAGCCAAGATCTAGGCACTAGGGCCTACAATGAGCAGTTCTTC. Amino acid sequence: CASSQDLGTRAYNEQFF.

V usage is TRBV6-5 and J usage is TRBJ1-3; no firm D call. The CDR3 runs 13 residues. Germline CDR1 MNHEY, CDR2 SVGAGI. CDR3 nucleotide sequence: TGTGCGACCTGCGGGAGCTCTGGAAACACCATATATTTT. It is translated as CATCGSSGNTIYF.